Reported below is one T cell receptor beta chain. These data originate in a study of blood T cells in healthy people across ages. Germline V gene sequence: CDR1 LGHNA, CDR2 YSLEER. This CDR3 region has 18 residues. Together with a sample-barcoded 5' primer, a J-beta primer mix was included in a second PCR lasting roughly 6 to 12 cycles. TCRdb reprocessed the 5' RACE reads with MiXCR, giving one entry per CDR3 protein. The sample has 1.2 million to 1.5 million distinct CDR3 sequences; approximately 42% are singletons. The total RNA that was extracted per sample amounted to at least 5.5 micrograms. Material for sequencing was blood. The sequence was obtained from a woman between 18 and 29 years old in good health. The genes are TRBV4-3 and TRBJ2-1; TRBD2 agrees at 7 bases. The J call may be wrong; the DNA end is better matched by TRBJ2-7. CDR3 DNA: TGCGCCAGCAGCCATGGTCTGGGAGGGGCTAGCGGTTACAATGAGCAGTACTTC. This sequence encodes CASSHGLGGASGYNEQYF.